This passage covers 26 T cell receptor beta chains from one sample sequenced in a study of blood T cells in healthy people across ages. It was with a sample-barcoded 5' primer and a J-beta primer mix that a second PCR of about 6 to 12 cycles was run. MiXCR, run by TCRdb on the 5' RACE reads, gives a single entry per CDR3 protein. This table holds approximately 960,000 distinct CDR3 sequences, roughly 29% found once. These data also formed part of another study, on T cells of mothers and their children.

What was sequenced was blood. The source of these receptors is a woman between 40 and 50 years old in good health.

This clonotype came up many times. The chain uses TRBV7-9 and TRBJ2-7; 7 bases are a match to TRBD2. Trimming cost V 4 bases and J 7 bases; bases outside gene matches: 7. Germline V gives CDR1 SEHNR, CDR2 FQNEAQ (reference sequence). This CDR3 is built from 13 residues. The CDR3 DNA follows: TGTGCCAGCAGCTCTAAGCGGGGTGGGGAGCAGTACTTC. This sequence encodes CASSSKRGGEQYF.

The rearrangement uses TRBV7-3 and TRBJ2-1; TRBD2 agrees at 16 bases. Germline values: CDR1 SGHTA, CDR2 FQGTGA. The CDR3 covers 20 residues. Losses at the gene ends were 1 base for V and 8 bases for J; bases not matched to a gene: 14. The CDR3 DNA reads TGTGCCAGCAGCTTAATTAGCTCGGGACTAGCGGGGGGGCCCGAGGATGAGCAGTTCTTC. Translated: CASSLISSGLAGGPEDEQFF.

This clonotype has at least ten counts. This chain links TRBV9 with TRBJ1-1, with D possibly being TRBD1 (6 bases). The germline V gene has CDR1 SGDLS and CDR2 YYNGEE. This CDR3 has 16 amino acids. V was clipped by 0 bases and J by 8 bases, with 20 bases between them. The CDR3 loop is CASSVDPIGGGSEAFF. Written as DNA, the CDR3 is TGTGCCAGCAGCGTAGACCCAATAGGGGGAGGTAGCGAAGCTTTCTTT. The whole variable domain, remainder taken from reference TRBV9 and TRBJ1-1, is DSGVTQTPKHLITATGQRVTLRCSPRSGDLSVYWYQQSLDQGLQFLIQYYNGEERAKGNILERFSAQQFPDLHSELNLSSLELGDSALYFCASSVDPIGGGSEAFFGQGTRLTVV.

This clonotype was seen many times. The gene calls are TRBV7-9 and TRBJ2-7; D possibly corresponds to TRBD1 (6 bases). CDR3 length equals 14 residues. Germline CDR1 is SEHNR and CDR2 is FQNEAQ (reference sequence). V lost 5 bases, J lost 2 bases, and 13 bases lay in between. The CDR3: CASSETGKTYEQYF. CDR3 nucleotides: TGTGCCAGCAGCGAAACAGGGAAAACCTACGAGCAGTACTTC.

In its sample, this clonotype was seen many times. V usage is TRBV10-3 and J usage is TRBJ1-5; D is uncertain. Trimming cost V 1 base and J 6 bases, with 4 bases left between them. This CDR3 comprises 12 residues. CDR1 is ENHRY and CDR2 is SYGVKD in the germline V gene. CDR3 in DNA: TGTGCCATCAGTGAGTTACGTCAGCCCCAGCATTTT. Translated: CAISELRQPQHF.

This clonotype was detected a few times. V is TRBV5-1 and J is TRBJ2-3; 7 bases match TRBD1. This CDR3 is 13 amino acids long. After removal of 7 bases from V and 5 bases from J, the junction contained 7 bases not matched to a gene. Germline V lookup: CDR1 SGHRS, CDR2 YFSETQ. The CDR3 loop reads CASQTGWRDTQYF. CDR3 bases: TGCGCCAGCCAGACAGGGTGGAGAGATACGCAGTATTTT. Based on the CDR3 plus reference TRBV5-1 and TRBJ2-3, the full variable domain is KAGVTQTPRYLIKTRGQQVTLSCSPISGHRSVSWYQQTPGQGLQFLFEYFSETQRNKGNFPGRFSGRQFSNSRSEMNVSTLELGDSALYLCASQTGWRDTQYFGPGTRLTVL.

There are a few counts of this clonotype. CDR3 in amino acids: CASSHHGTPEAFF. The CDR3 DNA is TGTGCCAGCAGCCATCATGGGACACCAGAAGCTTTCTTT. The chain recombines TRBV3-1 with TRBJ1-1; D is perhaps TRBD1 (6 bases). Trimming stripped 3 bases from V and 8 bases from J, with 13 bases between. The germline gives CDR1 LGHDT, CDR2 YNNKEL (reference sequence). CDR3 length: 13 amino acids.

This clonotype occurred a few times. This chain links TRBV3-1 with TRBJ1-5; D gene ambiguous. The length of the CDR3 is 14 residues. V lost 0 bases and J 6 bases, leaving 9 bases between the germline ends. Germline V gene sequence: CDR1 LGHDT, CDR2 YNNKEL (reference sequence). The CDR3 protein is CASSQDTASQPQHF. The CDR3 DNA follows: TGTGCCAGCAGCCAAGATACAGCCTCTCAGCCCCAGCATTTT.

This clonotype was picked up a small number of times. The chain recombines TRBV27 with TRBJ1-2; TRBD1 might be the D (6 bases). Trimming removed 5 bases from V and 8 bases from J, with 15 bases in between. CDR1 is MNHEY and CDR2 is SMNVEV in the germline V gene (reference sequence). The CDR3 is made up of 13 amino acids. The CDR3 nucleotides read TGTGCCAGCAGTCCCCGCGGGGGCAAAGGCTACACCTTC. Translation: CASSPRGGKGYTF.

This clonotype appeared a few times. The chain couples TRBV10-3 to TRBJ1-5, with D possibly TRBD1 on 6 matching bases. Germline CDR1 and CDR2: ENHRY and SYGVKD. CDR3 length equals 14 residues. Trimming removed 10 bases from V and 4 bases from J, with 17 bases in between. The CDR3 loop reads CATGTVGTNQPQHF. CDR3 DNA sequence: TGTGCCACCGGTACGGTCGGGACAAATCAGCCCCAGCATTTT.

A few counts support this clonotype. V and J are TRBV29-1 and TRBJ1-2; the match to TRBD1 covers 8 bases. Germline V CDR1 and CDR2: SQVTM, ANQGSEA. V shed 2 bases and J 4 bases; nucleotides not matched to a gene: 12. The CDR3 length is 16 residues. The CDR3 loop reads CSVEKEVGQGFYGYTF. The CDR3 nucleotides are TGCAGCGTTGAAAAGGAGGTTGGACAGGGATTCTATGGCTACACCTTC. The complete variable domain, with remaining parts taken from reference TRBV29-1 and TRBJ1-2, reads SAVISQKPSRDICQRGTSLTIQCQVDSQVTMMFWYRQQPGQSLTLIATANQGSEATYESGFVIDKFPISRPNLTFSTLTVSNMSPEDSSIYLCSVEKEVGQGFYGYTFGSGTRLTVV.

About this clonotype: As the CDR3 is not closed by the conserved phenylalanine or tryptophan, this likely results from a read error. This sequence joins TRBV4-3 and TRBJ2-5, with 10 bases that match TRBD1. This CDR3 has 15 residues. The germline CDR1 and CDR2 sequences are LGHNA and YSLEER. This chain's CDR3 is CASGQGTGEWETQYC. The DNA for the CDR3 is TGCGCCAGCGGCCAAGGGACAGGGGAGTGGGAGACCCAGTACTGC.

A few counts support this clonotype. The rearrangement joins TRBV6-2 or TRBV6-3 to TRBJ2-7; a possible D gene is TRBD1 (5 bases). Germline V gene data show CDR1 as MNHEY and CDR2 as SVGEGT. The CDR3 has 15 amino acids. The V and J ends lost 4 bases and 0 bases respectively, with 13 bases between them. CDR3 region: CASSSIYRPSYEQYF. The CDR3 nucleotides read TGTGCCAGCAGTTCCATCTACAGGCCCTCCTACGAGCAGTACTTC.

This clonotype was seen more than once but under ten times. The chain combines TRBV18 with TRBJ2-7; D is uncertain. In germline, CDR1 is KGHSH, CDR2 LQKENI. Trimming cost V 2 bases and J 0 bases, with 14 bases left between them. The CDR3 extends over 16 amino acids. The CDR3 DNA follows: TGTGCCAGCTCACCAAATGCCGGCCATCTCTCCTACGAGCAGTACTTC. Translation: CASSPNAGHLSYEQYF.

The V call is TRBV18, the J call TRBJ1-6, with no clear D. Trimming took 8 bases from V and 6 from J, leaving 14 bases between them. CDR3 length: 14 residues. Germline CDR1 and CDR2: KGHSH and LQKENI. CDR3 loop: CASTVGQTNSPLHF. CDR3 bases: TGTGCCAGCACGGTTGGGCAAACTAATTCACCCCTCCACTTT.

The sample holds many counts of this clonotype. The chain links TRBV9 to TRBJ2-1, with D possibly TRBD1 on 5 matching bases. V was shortened by 0 bases and J by 8 bases, with 9 bases between the two germline ends. The CDR3 contains 13 residues. Germline CDR1 and CDR2: SGDLS and YYNGEE. CDR3 region: CASSVDWGYEQFF. The CDR3 coding sequence is TGTGCCAGCAGCGTAGATTGGGGCTATGAGCAGTTCTTC. Variable domain in full (rest from reference TRBV9 and TRBJ2-1): DSGVTQTPKHLITATGQRVTLRCSPRSGDLSVYWYQQSLDQGLQFLIQYYNGEERAKGNILERFSAQQFPDLHSELNLSSLELGDSALYFCASSVDWGYEQFFGPGTRLTVL.

There are many counts of this clonotype. V is TRBV20-1 and J is TRBJ2-7; 10 bases match TRBD1. Per the germline V gene, CDR1 is DFQATT and CDR2 is SNEGSKA (reference sequence). J gave up 3 bases and V 5 bases, and 4 bases lay outside the gene matches. The CDR3 covers 13 residues. The CDR3 nucleotides are TGCAGTGCTCTGCGGGACAGGGGCTACGAGCAGTACTTC. Translated: CSALRDRGYEQYF.

This clonotype showed up just a few times. CDR3 region: CASSPGEQGEQFF. CDR3 DNA: TGTGCCAGCTCACCAGGAGAACAGGGAGAGCAGTTCTTC. The J gene is TRBJ2-1, the V gene TRBV18; D possibly corresponds to TRBD1 (6 bases). The CDR3 totals 13 residues. Germline lookup yields CDR1 KGHSH and CDR2 LQKENI. V was pared by 2 bases and J by 10 bases, with 12 bases between.

This clonotype occurred a few times. The chain employs TRBV12-5 and TRBJ2-1; 8 positions match TRBD1. This CDR3 spans 16 amino acids. Per the germline V gene, CDR1 is LGHNT and CDR2 is FRNRAP. J was trimmed by 6 bases and V by 0 bases; bases with no gene match: 7. Written as DNA, the CDR3 is TGTGCTAGTGGTTTGGTGTTAGACAGGGGCCTCAATGAGCAGTTCTTC. Residues: CASGLVLDRGLNEQFF.

The gene calls are TRBV20-1 and TRBJ2-1; 9 nucleotides line up with TRBD2. After removal of 2 bases from V and 6 bases from J, the junction contained 5 bases not matched to a gene. The CDR3 spans 14 residues. Germline lookup yields CDR1 DFQATT and CDR2 SNEGSKA (reference sequence). The CDR3 loop is CSARWTSVINEQFF. For the CDR3, the DNA is TGCAGTGCTAGATGGACTAGCGTCATCAATGAGCAGTTCTTC.

V usage is TRBV6-4 and J usage is TRBJ2-7; 8 positions agree with TRBD2. The CDR3 sequence is 15 residues long. From germline, CDR1 is MRHNA and CDR2 SNTAGT. Trimming at V came to 2 bases and at J to 7 bases, leaving 10 bases not matched to a gene. In DNA, the CDR3 is TGTGCCAGCAGTGACGGGACTAGTGGGGGGTATGAGCAGTACTTC. Amino acid sequence: CASSDGTSGGYEQYF.

This clonotype was seen repeatedly, ten times or more. The chain combines TRBV7-2 with TRBJ1-5, with D possibly TRBD1 on 5 matching bases. V was trimmed by 4 bases and J by 0 bases, leaving 10 bases between them. CDR3 size: 15 residues. Germline V lookup: CDR1 SGHTA, CDR2 FQGNSA. CDR3 residues: CASSSTDYSNQPQHF. The CDR3 DNA is TGTGCCAGCAGCTCGACAGACTATAGCAATCAGCCCCAGCATTTT.

This clonotype occurred a few times. The chain links TRBV18 to TRBJ2-1; 10 nucleotides agree with TRBD2. The length of the CDR3 is 17 residues. Germline V lookup: CDR1 KGHSH, CDR2 LQKENI. V gave up 0 bases and J gave up 0 bases; unmatched junction bases: 2. DNA of the CDR3: TGTGCCAGCTCACCACCACAGCGGGGGGGCTCCTACAATGAGCAGTTCTTC. Translation: CASSPPQRGGSYNEQFF.

Concerning this clonotype: Being one base from a much bigger clone, this may be a read error. This sequence joins TRBV27 and TRBJ2-1; 7 bases match TRBD1. The J call is doubtful: the DNA matches TRBJ2-7 better. The CDR3 totals 17 residues. Germline V gene sequence: CDR1 MNHEY, CDR2 SMNVEV (reference sequence). CDR3 sequence reads: CASSLFLRQGTYNEQYF. The CDR3 DNA is TGTGCCAGCAGTTTATTCCTAAGACAGGGAACCTACAATGAGCAGTACTTC.

This clonotype has more than one count but fewer than ten. The J gene is TRBJ2-2, the V gene TRBV6-1; D may be TRBD2 (5 bases). The CDR3 has 15 residues. Trimming took off 4 bases at V and 5 bases at J, with 14 bases between the two ends. In germline, CDR1 is MNHNS, CDR2 SASEGT. The CDR3 DNA sequence: TGTGCCAGCAGTGGATACAGACGGAGGACCGGGGAGCTGTTTTTT. Translating it yields CASSGYRRRTGELFF.

V and J are TRBV9 and TRBJ1-5; no clear D. Trimming pared 0 bases from V and 3 bases from J, leaving 19 bases between. The CDR3 loop spans 18 amino acids. CDR1 is SGDLS and CDR2 is YYNGEE in the germline V gene. The DNA of the CDR3 is TGTGCCAGCAGCGTAGCTCCTCGTGGCAAAATTTACAATCAGCCCCAGCATTTT. Its protein product is CASSVAPRGKIYNQPQHF. The entire variable domain, with the rest obtained from reference TRBV9 and TRBJ1-5, is as follows: DSGVTQTPKHLITATGQRVTLRCSPRSGDLSVYWYQQSLDQGLQFLIQYYNGEERAKGNILERFSAQQFPDLHSELNLSSLELGDSALYFCASSVAPRGKIYNQPQHFGDGTRLSIL.